Below, 27 T cell receptor beta chains from the same sample are listed, as sequenced in a study of blood T cell repertoires in COVID-19. Clones were sequenced by immunoSEQ multiplex PCR, and TCRdb holds only the in-frame ones, with some missing. The profile shows approximately 100,000 clones, around 82% of them singletons. Sample: peripheral blood. These receptors all stem from a human donor in a cohort sampled during active or convalescent COVID-19.

The chain links TRBV3-1 (or the pseudogene TRBV3-2) to TRBJ2-5; TRBD2 is a possible D gene (5 bases). Germline V gene sequence: CDR1 LGHDT, CDR2 YNNKEL (reference sequence). There are 16 residues in the CDR3. V was shortened by 0 bases and J by 5 bases, with 16 bases between the two germline ends. CDR3 DNA: TGTGCCAGCAGCCAAGAGGGTAGGAAGGGAGTGGAGACCCAGTACTTC. Its translation: CASSQEGRKGVETQYF.

The chain couples TRBV7-8 to TRBJ2-5; D is perhaps TRBD1 (5 bases). CDR3 length: 14 amino acids. Germline assignment: CDR1 SGHVS and CDR2 FQNEAQ. Deletions cut 5 bases from V and 3 bases from J, with 13 bases between. The CDR3 protein is CASSQMGLEETQYF. Here the CDR3 DNA reads TGTGCCAGCAGCCAAATGGGGCTAGAAGAGACCCAGTACTTC.

This rearrangement joins TRBV6-2 or TRBV6-3 to TRBJ1-6; D gene ambiguous. The CDR3 runs 20 residues. Germline V CDR1 and CDR2: MNHEY, SVGEGT. V was cut by 0 bases and J by 5 bases, with 23 bases left in between. The CDR3 nucleotides read TGTGCCAGCAGTTACTCGGTTCTGGATGCGGGCCCGGGTCATAATTCACCCCTCCACTTT. Translating gives CASSYSVLDAGPGHNSPLHF.

This chain uses TRBV20-1 with TRBJ2-1; D remains ambiguous. In germline, CDR1 is DFQATT, CDR2 SNEGSKA (reference sequence). This CDR3 has 11 residues. V was shortened by 3 bases and J by 12 bases, with 12 bases between the two germline ends. The CDR3 nucleotides read TGCAGTGCTAGCCACCCTATCGGGCAGTTCTTC. Translating gives CSASHPIGQFF.

V gene TRBV29-1 combines with J gene TRBJ2-2; 11 bases line up with TRBD2. This CDR3 has 16 residues. V lost 7 bases, J lost 7 bases, and 14 bases stayed unmatched. Germline CDR1 SQVTM, CDR2 ANQGSEA. The CDR3 DNA follows: TGCAGCGCCAGTCCCTCTAGCGGGGGGTTCGTCGGGGAGCTGTTTTTT. It translates to CSASPSSGGFVGELFF.

V usage is TRBV18 and J usage is TRBJ1-1, with 11 nucleotides matching TRBD1. The CDR3 length is 16 residues. V was clipped by 3 bases and J by 3 bases; unmatched bases: 6. Germline-derived CDR1 and CDR2 are KGHSH and LQKENI. The DNA for the CDR3 is TGTGCCAGCTCACCTAGGACAGGGGGCTTGGACACTGAAGCTTTCTTT. Residues: CASSPRTGGLDTEAFF.

This clone was counted only a few times. The chain combines TRBV9 with TRBJ2-7; 9 bases fit TRBD2. V was pared by 3 bases and J by 6 bases, with 7 bases of the junction left unmatched. The CDR3 contains 14 residues. Germline assignment: CDR1 SGDLS and CDR2 YYNGEE. The CDR3 DNA sequence: TGTGCCAGCAGCGCCACCGGGACTAGCATCGAGCAGTACTTC. It yields the protein CASSATGTSIEQYF.

V is TRBV11-2 and J is TRBJ2-3; the D gene is possibly TRBD1 (6 bases). The CDR3 sequence is 13 residues long. CDR1 is SGHAT, CDR2 FQNNGV, per germline. Trimming left V 3 bases short and J 6 bases short, with 10 bases between. The CDR3 protein is CASSFWGPDTQYF. The CDR3 DNA sequence: TGTGCCAGCAGCTTTTGGGGGCCCGATACGCAGTATTTT. The full variable domain, rest sourced from reference TRBV11-2 and TRBJ2-3, is EAGVAQSPRYKIIEKRQSVAFWCNPISGHATLYWYQQILGQGPKLLIQFQNNGVVDDSQLPKDRFSAERLKGVDSTLKIQPAKLEDSAVYLCASSFWGPDTQYFGPGTRLTVL.

V is TRBV14 and J is TRBJ2-3; a possible D gene is TRBD2 (6 bases). Germline V gene data show CDR1 as SGHDN and CDR2 as FVKESK. Between the trimmed V and J ends, which lost 2 bases and 0 bases, there was a span of 12 bases. The CDR3 is made up of 16 amino acids. CDR3 DNA sequence: TGTGCCAGCAGCCAATCCCGGGGACTTAGCACAGATACGCAGTATTTT. This gives the protein CASSQSRGLSTDTQYF.

This clone has a handful of counts. The chain couples TRBV19 to TRBJ2-5; TRBD2 might be the D (6 bases). There are 15 residues in the CDR3. V shed 5 bases and J shed 5 bases, with 18 bases lying between them. Germline V CDR1 and CDR2: LNHDA, SQIVND (reference sequence). CDR3: CASSSSPLARETQYF. DNA of the CDR3: TGTGCCAGTAGTTCATCACCACTAGCACGGGAGACCCAGTACTTC. The full variable domain, with the rest looked up from reference TRBV19 and TRBJ2-5, is DGGITQSPKYLFRKEGQNVTLSCEQNLNHDAMYWYRQDPGQGLRLIYYSQIVNDFQKGDIAEGYSVSREKKESFPLTVTSAQKNPTAFYLCASSSSPLARETQYFGPGTRLLVL.

V is TRBV7-9 and J is TRBJ1-1, with 7 bases aligning to TRBD1. Germline V gene lookup returns CDR1 SEHNR and CDR2 FQNEAQ (reference sequence). V dropped 1 base and J dropped 3; count of bases not matched to a gene: 5. CDR3 length equals 15 residues. In DNA form, the CDR3 reads TGTGCCAGCAGCTTAGGGGACAGAAGTCACACTGAAGCTTTCTTT. Translation gives CASSLGDRSHTEAFF.

The J gene is TRBJ2-7, the V gene TRBV7-9, with 8 bases matching TRBD1. With V trimmed by 3 bases and J by 0 bases, 13 bases remained unmatched. Germline CDR1 and CDR2: SEHNR and FQNEAQ (reference sequence). The CDR3 loop spans 18 amino acids. As DNA, the CDR3 is TGTGCCAGCAGCTTGGGTTCGGGTCCAGGGGGCCACTCCTACGAGCAGTACTTC. Protein sequence: CASSLGSGPGGHSYEQYF.

The chain is built from TRBV15 and TRBJ2-2; TRBD2 aligns across 8 bases. The CDR3 runs to 14 residues. Germline V gene sequence: CDR1 LNHNV, CDR2 YYDKDF (reference sequence). The trim removed 1 base at V and 7 bases at J, leaving 2 bases unmatched. This CDR3 reads CATSRAGGFGELFF. The CDR3, as DNA: TGTGCCACCAGCAGAGCGGGGGGGTTCGGGGAGCTGTTTTTT.

The J gene is TRBJ2-5, the V gene TRBV7-6; 7 bases map to TRBD1. This CDR3 region has 15 residues. Trimming cost V 0 bases and J 5 bases; bases outside gene matches: 6. CDR1 SGHVS and CDR2 FNYEAQ come from the germline V gene. The CDR3: CASSLAGDRVETQYF. As DNA, the CDR3 is TGTGCCAGCAGCTTAGCGGGTGACAGGGTTGAGACCCAGTACTTC.

The J gene is TRBJ1-4, the V gene TRBV29-1; D is uncertain. This CDR3 comprises 16 residues. The V end lost 6 bases, the J end lost 0 bases, and 17 bases lay between the germline ends. CDR1 and CDR2 from the germline V gene are SQVTM and ANQGSEA. The CDR3 is CSVSVAPGATNEKLFF. Written as DNA, the CDR3 is TGCAGCGTCTCAGTCGCACCCGGGGCAACTAATGAAAAACTGTTTTTT.

The CDR3 nucleotides are TGTGCCAGCAGCGTAGCTGGCTTCCGGGACAGGCACCATGAGCAGTTCTTC. Translating it yields CASSVAGFRDRHHEQFF. The chain couples TRBV9 to TRBJ2-1; 8 bases are a match to TRBD1. The germline V gene encodes CDR1 SGDLS and CDR2 YYNGEE. The J segment lost 8 bases and the V segment lost 0 bases, leaving 13 bases of the junction unmatched. The CDR3 loop spans 17 amino acids.

The rearrangement links TRBV27 to TRBJ2-3; 9 bases match TRBD2. With 0 bases clipped from V and 5 bases from J, the junction kept 12 bases outside the gene matches. The CDR3 is made up of 18 amino acids. Germline values: CDR1 MNHEY, CDR2 SMNVEV (reference sequence). The DNA of the CDR3 is TGTGCCAGCAGTTTATCCCGCCCGACTAGCGGAGGGGGAGATACGCAGTATTTT. Protein sequence: CASSLSRPTSGGGDTQYF.

A single count supports this clone. The genes are TRBV5-5 and TRBJ1-1, with unresolved D. Germline CDR1 is SGHKS and CDR2 is YYEKEE (reference sequence). Between the trimmed V and J ends, which lost 5 bases and 0 bases, there was a span of 11 bases. This CDR3 spans 14 amino acids. The CDR3 spells CASRQTGMNTEAFF. DNA for the CDR3: TGTGCCAGCAGACAGACGGGAATGAACACTGAAGCTTTCTTT.

The genes are TRBV5-1 and TRBJ1-6, with 9 bases lining up with TRBD1. This CDR3 has 14 residues. The J segment lost 7 bases and the V segment lost 5 bases, leaving 4 bases of the junction unmatched. Germline V gene sequence: CDR1 SGHRS, CDR2 YFSETQ. The DNA of the CDR3 is TGCGCCAGCAGACCCGGGACAGGGAATTCACCCCTCCACTTT. This encodes CASRPGTGNSPLHF.

This clone showed up just a few times. The V gene is TRBV6-2 or TRBV6-3, the J gene TRBJ2-7; D is possibly TRBD2 (5 bases). This CDR3 comprises 14 residues. V lost 6 bases to trimming and J lost 5 bases, with 17 bases between them. Germline V gene sequence: CDR1 MNHEY, CDR2 SVGEGT. This CDR3 is CASSLDTVRDEQYF. CDR3 DNA sequence: TGTGCCAGCAGCTTAGACACGGTGAGGGACGAGCAGTACTTC.

This clone was seen a single time. This sequence joins TRBV7-2 and TRBJ2-1, with D maybe TRBD2 (5 bases). Between the trimmed V and J ends, which lost 5 bases and 4 bases, there was a span of 9 bases. The germline V gene encodes CDR1 SGHTA and CDR2 FQGNSA. The CDR3 is made up of 13 amino acids. The CDR3 here is CASSSQRYNEQFF. CDR3 nucleotide sequence: TGTGCCAGCAGCAGCCAGCGGTACAATGAGCAGTTCTTC.

The chain carries TRBV7-2 and TRBJ1-3; 9 bases line up with TRBD1. With 1 base clipped from V and 3 bases from J, the junction kept 10 bases outside the gene matches. Germline CDR1 reads SGHTA; CDR2 reads FQGNSA. This CDR3 region has 18 residues. The CDR3 nucleotides are TGTGCCAGCAGCTTAGTGGGACAGGGTGGATTGGGTGGAAACACCATATATTTT. Translated: CASSLVGQGGLGGNTIYF.

The chain is built from TRBV5-1 and TRBJ1-5, with TRBD1 as a possible D gene (5 bases). Trimming took 0 bases from V and 0 from J, leaving 10 bases between them. This CDR3 is 16 amino acids long. The V gene's germline CDR1 is SGHRS and CDR2 YFSETQ. The CDR3 protein is CASSLVPGYSNQPQHF. In DNA form, the CDR3 reads TGCGCCAGCAGCTTGGTTCCAGGGTATAGCAATCAGCCCCAGCATTTT.

The V call is TRBV30, the J call TRBJ1-5, with D unclear. The length of the CDR3 is 13 residues. The V end lost 4 bases, the J end lost 6 bases, and 13 bases lay between the germline ends. Germline-derived CDR1 and CDR2 are GTSNPN and SVGIG (reference sequence). The CDR3 bases are TGTGCCTGGACACCCGTGAAGCCTCAGCCCCAGCATTTT. It translates to CAWTPVKPQPQHF.

This CDR3 is CASSLGDRGTNEKLFF. In DNA, the CDR3 is TGTGCCAGCAGCTTAGGAGACAGAGGCACTAATGAAAAACTGTTTTTT. This chain links TRBV7-2 with TRBJ1-4; D perhaps matches TRBD1 (5 bases). V lost 1 base and J lost 2, with 11 bases in between. The germline V gene encodes CDR1 SGHTA and CDR2 FQGNSA. This CDR3 spans 16 amino acids.

The V gene is TRBV7-8, the J gene TRBJ1-4, with 7 positions matching TRBD1. Germline V gives CDR1 SGHVS, CDR2 FQNEAQ. The CDR3 is made up of 14 amino acids. Trimming cost V 5 bases and J 8 bases; bases outside gene matches: 8. CDR3 protein: CASSLRTGGEKLFF. The CDR3 nucleotides are TGTGCCAGCAGCCTTCGGACAGGAGGAGAAAAACTGTTTTTT.

V and J are TRBV5-4 and TRBJ2-7; 9 bases are shared with TRBD2. Germline V CDR1 and CDR2: SGHNT, YYREEE (reference sequence). The CDR3 extends over 15 amino acids. The V and J ends lost 2 bases and 4 bases, in that order; junction bases with no gene match: 7. The CDR3 reads CASSLAGTSSYEQYF. CDR3 coding DNA: TGTGCCAGCAGCTTAGCCGGGACTAGCAGTTACGAGCAGTACTTC.